The 13 T cell receptor beta chains given below trace back to one sample, sequenced in a study of T cell clonality in common variable immunodeficiency. Their cognate antigens are unknown. Findings and limits, study-wide: Common variable immunodeficiency TCR beta sequences reportedly had fewer deletions and N-nucleotide insertions.

Only in-frame clones appear in the TCRdb table, and some are missing; sequencing was by immunoSEQ multiplex PCR. The sample includes approximately 30,000 clones, none of them occurring once. The sample taken for sequencing was peripheral blood mononuclear cells. All receptors come from a human donor with common variable immunodeficiency.

This clone was counted only a few times. Read coverage stops 3 residues before the CDR3 terminus; the germline J gene supplies the remainder. V gene TRBV18 combines with J gene TRBJ2-3, with D possibly matching TRBD2 (7 bases). Trimming cost V 6 bases and J 4 bases, with 14 bases left between them. The V gene's germline CDR1 is KGHSH and CDR2 LQKENI. This CDR3 contains 14 residues. The CDR3 bases that were read are TGTGCCAGCTCGGAAGGGGGGGGCGCAGATACG. Its translation: CASSEGGGADT. The CDR3 reads in full as CASSEGGGADTQYF.

This clone was observed a handful of times. The CDR3 extends 3 residues past the end of the read, so its final part is completed from the germline J gene. The genes are TRBV20-1 and TRBJ2-5; TRBD1 aligns across 7 bases. This CDR3 has 14 amino acids. Germline assignment: CDR1 DFQATT and CDR2 SNEGSKA (reference sequence). V shed 3 bases and J 4 bases; nucleotides not matched to a gene: 8. The CDR3 bases that were read are TGCAGTGCTAGTTCAAAGACAGGGACAGAGACC. Translated, it gives CSASSKTGTET. The complete CDR3 reads CSASSKTGTETQYF.

This clone was found a few times. CDR3 DNA, as far as it was read: TGTGCCAGCAGCGAAAGGGACAGTCGGCAGCCC. Protein product: CASSERDSRQP. The whole CDR3 protein reads CASSERDSRQPQHF. The chain has TRBV7-9 and TRBJ1-5, with 7 bases lining up with TRBD1. Read coverage stops 3 residues before the CDR3 terminus; the germline J gene supplies the remainder. The CDR3 consists of 14 residues. Germline V gene sequence: CDR1 SEHNR, CDR2 FQNEAQ (reference sequence). Trimming at V came to 5 bases and at J to 7 bases, leaving 8 bases not matched to a gene. Variable domain in full (rest from reference TRBV7-9 and TRBJ1-5): DTGVSQNPRHKITKRGQNVTFRCDPISEHNRLYWYRQTLGQGPEFLTYFQNEAQLEKSRLLSDRFSAERPKGSFSTLEIQRTEQGDSAMYLCASSERDSRQPQHFGDGTRLSIL.

On this clone itself: The read terminates 3 residues ahead of where the CDR3 ends, so the germline J gene completes it. This rearrangement joins TRBV7-9 to TRBJ1-2; D remains ambiguous. Trimming removed 5 bases from V and 5 bases from J, with 18 bases in between. This CDR3 is 15 amino acids long. CDR1 and CDR2 from the germline V gene are SEHNR and FQNEAQ (reference sequence). Incomplete CDR3 DNA: TGTGCCAGCAGCGCGGGTCGGGGAGTATGGTATGGC. This gives the protein CASSAGRGVWYG. The entire CDR3 sequence reads CASSAGRGVWYGYTF.

About this clone itself: The read halts 3 residues ahead of the CDR3 end, with the missing end drawn from the germline J gene. The V and J genes are TRBV6-4 and TRBJ2-3; TRBD2 agrees at 10 bases. Germline CDR1 reads MRHNA; CDR2 reads SNTAGT. The CDR3 runs 15 residues. V dropped 5 bases and J dropped 0; count of bases not matched to a gene: 2. This chain's CDR3 is CASSLTSGSTDTQYF. The DNA read from the CDR3 is TGTGCCAGCAGTCTGACTAGCGGGAGCACAGATACG.

About this clone: The read stops 3 residues short of the end of the CDR3; the missing end is completed from the germline J gene. The V gene is TRBV6-2 or TRBV6-3, the J gene TRBJ1-5; D is perhaps TRBD1 (5 bases). The germline V gene has CDR1 MNHEY and CDR2 SVGEGT. Trimming took off 2 bases at V and 2 bases at J, with 7 bases between the two ends. This CDR3 has 14 residues. The sequenced part of the CDR3 DNA is TGTGCCAGCAGTTACGGAGGGGGCAATCAGCCC. It is translated as CASSYGGGNQP. The full CDR3 reads CASSYGGGNQPQHF.

On this clone itself: The read is 3 residues too short to cover the CDR3 end, so that end is filled in from the germline J gene. V usage is TRBV7-2 and J usage is TRBJ2-7; D call uncertain. Trimming shortened V by 5 bases and J by 3 bases, and 8 bases separated the two germline ends. Germline V CDR1 and CDR2: SGHTA, FQGNSA. This CDR3 spans 12 amino acids. CDR3 residues: CASSVHGYEQYF. The covered CDR3 bases are TGTGCCAGCAGCGTTCACGGCTACGAG.

This clone has just a few counts. The read falls 3 residues short of the CDR3 end, and the missing part is taken from the germline J gene. The chain links TRBV6-4 to TRBJ2-3; 8 bases fit TRBD2. The germline gives CDR1 MRHNA, CDR2 SNTAGT. The V and J ends lost 2 bases and 2 bases, in that order; junction bases with no gene match: 3. This CDR3 is built from 15 residues. This chain's CDR3 is CASSDSGSPTDTQYF. The part of the CDR3 DNA that was read is TGTGCCAGCAGTGACAGCGGGAGCCCCACAGATACG.

Remarks on this clone: The CDR3 is cut off 3 residues early in the read; its end comes from the germline J gene. The rearrangement uses TRBV2 and TRBJ2-1; a possible D gene is TRBD1 (6 bases). CDR3 size: 14 residues. The germline V and J ends were trimmed by 3 bases and 5 bases, with 11 bases remaining between them. Germline CDR1 is SNHLY and CDR2 is FYNNEI. The CDR3 spells CASSDQPGDNEQFF. CDR3 bases read: TGTGCCAGCAGTGATCAGCCAGGGGACAATGAG.

This clone was counted a few times. The missing CDR3 end, 3 residues past where the read stops, is filled in from the germline J gene. The chain recombines TRBV5-6 with TRBJ1-5, with TRBD1 matching 9 bases. The CDR3 length is 15 residues. Unmatched junction bases numbered 7, after V lost 4 bases and J lost 5 bases. Germline values: CDR1 SGHDT, CDR2 YYEEEE. CDR3 in amino acids: CASSLGTGFYQPQHF. The DNA read from the CDR3 is TGTGCCAGCAGCCTGGGGACAGGGTTTTATCAGCCC.

In the case of this clone: The CDR3 end is not reached by the read, which stops 3 residues before it; the germline J gene fills it in. This chain uses TRBV7-6 with TRBJ2-3, with a tentative D call TRBD2 (6 bases). The CDR3 spans 12 residues. V lost 5 bases, J lost 7 bases, and 10 bases lay in between. The germline CDR1 and CDR2 sequences are SGHVS and FNYEAQ. CDR3 bases read: TGTGCCAGCAGCCCGGCGGGGTATACG. This encodes CASSPAGYT. The CDR3 as a whole reads CASSPAGYTQYF. Full variable domain (remainder filled in from reference TRBV7-6 and TRBJ2-3): GAGVSQSPRYKVTKRGQDVALRCDPISGHVSLYWYRQALGQGPEFLTYFNYEAQQDKSGLPNDRFSAERPEGSISTLTIQRTEQRDSAMYRCASSPAGYTQYFGPGTRLTVL.

As concerns this clone: The read falls 3 residues short of the CDR3 end, and the missing part is taken from the germline J gene. The gene calls are TRBV19 and TRBJ1-1; 7 bases align to TRBD1. V was clipped by 8 bases and J by 0 bases; unmatched bases: 9. The germline gives CDR1 LNHDA, CDR2 SQIVND (reference sequence). CDR3 length equals 15 residues. The DNA read from the CDR3 is TGTGCCAGTCGGGGGACAGATGTGTTGAACACTGAA. This translates into CASRGTDVLNTE. The whole CDR3 protein reads CASRGTDVLNTEAFF. Filled out from reference TRBV19 and TRBJ1-1, the complete variable domain reads DGGITQSPKYLFRKEGQNVTLSCEQNLNHDAMYWYRQDPGQGLRLIYYSQIVNDFQKGDIAEGYSVSREKKESFPLTVTSAQKNPTAFYLCASRGTDVLNTEAFFGQGTRLTVV.

Worth noting for this clone: The read comes to an end 3 residues before the CDR3 does, leaving the germline J gene to fill in the end. V usage is TRBV7-9 and J usage is TRBJ2-7; 7 bases are shared with TRBD2. The CDR3 is made up of 14 amino acids. Looked up from germline, CDR1 is SEHNR and CDR2 is FQNEAQ (reference sequence). The V and J ends lost 1 base and 6 bases, in that order; junction bases with no gene match: 6. The CDR3 sequence: CASSLGGSKIEQYF. The DNA read from the CDR3 is TGTGCCAGCAGCTTAGGCGGGAGCAAGATCGAG. Based on the CDR3 plus reference TRBV7-9 and TRBJ2-7, the full variable domain is DTGVSQNPRHKITKRGQNVTFRCDPISEHNRLYWYRQTLGQGPEFLTYFQNEAQLEKSRLLSDRFSAERPKGSFSTLEIQRTEQGDSAMYLCASSLGGSKIEQYFGPGTRLTVT.